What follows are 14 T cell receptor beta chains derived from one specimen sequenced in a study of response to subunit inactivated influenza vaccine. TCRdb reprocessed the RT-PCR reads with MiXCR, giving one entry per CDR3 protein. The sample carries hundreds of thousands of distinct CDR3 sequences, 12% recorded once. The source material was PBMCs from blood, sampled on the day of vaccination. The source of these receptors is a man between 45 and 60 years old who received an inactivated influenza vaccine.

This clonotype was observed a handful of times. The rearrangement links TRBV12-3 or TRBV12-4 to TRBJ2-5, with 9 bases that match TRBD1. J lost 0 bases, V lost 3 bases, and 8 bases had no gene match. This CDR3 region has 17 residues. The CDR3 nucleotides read TGTGCCAGCAGTTTTTGGGGACAGGGAGCTTACCAAGAGACCCAGTACTTC. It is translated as CASSFWGQGAYQETQYF.

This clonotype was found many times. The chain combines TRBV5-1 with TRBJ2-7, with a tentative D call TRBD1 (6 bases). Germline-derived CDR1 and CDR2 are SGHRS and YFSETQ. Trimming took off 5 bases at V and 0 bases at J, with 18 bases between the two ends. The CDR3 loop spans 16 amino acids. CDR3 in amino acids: CASSSPQGKNSYEQYF. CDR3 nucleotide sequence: TGCGCCAGCAGTAGTCCACAGGGAAAGAACTCCTACGAGCAGTACTTC.

CDR3 sequence reads: CASSWGLADEQYF. CDR3 bases: TGCGCCAGCAGCTGGGGTCTAGCCGACGAGCAGTACTTC. The V and J genes are TRBV5-1 and TRBJ2-7; a weak D match, TRBD2 (5 bases). V was clipped by 3 bases and J by 5 bases, with 12 bases between them. The CDR3 sequence is 13 residues long. Germline V gene lookup returns CDR1 SGHRS and CDR2 YFSETQ.

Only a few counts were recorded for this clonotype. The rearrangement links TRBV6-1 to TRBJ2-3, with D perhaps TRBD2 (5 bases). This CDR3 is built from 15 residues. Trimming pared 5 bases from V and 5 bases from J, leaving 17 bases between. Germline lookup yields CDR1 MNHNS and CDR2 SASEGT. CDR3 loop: CASSLRDLARDTQYF. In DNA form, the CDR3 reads TGTGCCAGCAGTCTCCGTGATCTAGCAAGAGATACGCAGTATTTT.

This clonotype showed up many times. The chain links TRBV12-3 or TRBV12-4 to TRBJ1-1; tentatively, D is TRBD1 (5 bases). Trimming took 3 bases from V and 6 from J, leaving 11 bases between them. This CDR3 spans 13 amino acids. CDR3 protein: CASSFLQGSEAFF. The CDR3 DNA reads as TGTGCCAGCAGTTTTCTTCAGGGCTCTGAAGCTTTCTTT.

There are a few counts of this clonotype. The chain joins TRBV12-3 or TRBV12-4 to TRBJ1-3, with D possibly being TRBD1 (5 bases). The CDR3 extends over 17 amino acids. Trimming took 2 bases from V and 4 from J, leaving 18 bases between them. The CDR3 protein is CASSLFAGRPRGNTIYF. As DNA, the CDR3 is TGTGCCAGCAGTTTATTTGCGGGACGGCCACGGGGAAACACCATATATTTT.

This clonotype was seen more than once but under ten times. CDR3 loop: CATRRGLDRAGGLGNQPQHF. In DNA form, the CDR3 reads TGTGCCACCAGACGGGGCCTCGACAGGGCGGGGGGTTTGGGCAATCAGCCCCAGCATTTT. This rearrangement joins TRBV28 to TRBJ1-5, with 7 bases lining up with TRBD1. This CDR3 spans 20 amino acids. Germline trimming cut 10 bases from V and 2 bases from J; bases unmatched to any gene: 26. Germline CDR1 and CDR2: MDHEN and SYDVKM.

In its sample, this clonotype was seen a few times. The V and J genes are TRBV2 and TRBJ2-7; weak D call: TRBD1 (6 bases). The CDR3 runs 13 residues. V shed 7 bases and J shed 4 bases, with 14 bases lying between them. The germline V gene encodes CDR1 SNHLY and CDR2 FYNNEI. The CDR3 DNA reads TGTGCCAGCATAAAAGGACAGACTTACGAGCAGTACTTC. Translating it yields CASIKGQTYEQYF.

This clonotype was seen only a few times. The CDR3 DNA is TGCGCCAGCAGCCCCGCCCCCGGACAGGGGGCTCACACCGGGGAGCTGTTTTTT. Protein: CASSPAPGQGAHTGELFF. J is TRBJ2-2 and V is TRBV5-1; 11 positions agree with TRBD1. V was pared by 4 bases and J by 3 bases, with 11 bases of the junction left unmatched. This CDR3 is built from 18 residues. Germline CDR1 SGHRS, CDR2 YFSETQ.

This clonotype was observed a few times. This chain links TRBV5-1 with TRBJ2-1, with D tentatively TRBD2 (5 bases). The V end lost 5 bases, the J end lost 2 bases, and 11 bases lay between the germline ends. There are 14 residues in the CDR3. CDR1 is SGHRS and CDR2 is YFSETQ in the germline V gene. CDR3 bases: TGCGCCAGCAGTGGAGGACGAACCTACAATGAGCAGTTCTTC. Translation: CASSGGRTYNEQFF.

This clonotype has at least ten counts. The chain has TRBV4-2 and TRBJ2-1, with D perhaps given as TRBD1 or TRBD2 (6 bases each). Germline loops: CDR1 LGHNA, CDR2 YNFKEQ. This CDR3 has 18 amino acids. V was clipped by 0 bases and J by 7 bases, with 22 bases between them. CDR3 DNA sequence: TGTGCCAGCAGCCAAGATCCATCGCCGGGGGCCCGTGTTAATGAGCAGTTCTTC. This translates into CASSQDPSPGARVNEQFF.

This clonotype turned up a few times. The CDR3 loop reads CASSLWRGQETQYF. CDR3 in DNA: TGTGCCAGCAGCTTATGGCGAGGCCAAGAGACCCAGTACTTC. The J gene is TRBJ2-5, the V gene TRBV11-2; D is uncertain. Germline CDR1 and CDR2: SGHAT and FQNNGV. The CDR3 covers 14 residues. V dropped 2 bases and J dropped 1 base, with 8 bases sitting between them.

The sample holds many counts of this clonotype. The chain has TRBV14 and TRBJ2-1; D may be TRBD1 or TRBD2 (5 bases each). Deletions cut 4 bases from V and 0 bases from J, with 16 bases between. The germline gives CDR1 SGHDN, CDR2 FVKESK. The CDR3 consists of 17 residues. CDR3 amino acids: CASSPVGGKSSYNEQFF. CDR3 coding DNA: TGTGCCAGCAGCCCCGTTGGGGGTAAGAGCTCCTACAATGAGCAGTTCTTC. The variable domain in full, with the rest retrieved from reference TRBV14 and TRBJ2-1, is EAGVTQFPSHSVIEKGQTVTLRCDPISGHDNLYWYRRVMGKEIKFLLHFVKESKQDESGMPNNRFLAERTGGTYSTLKVQPAELEDSGVYFCASSPVGGKSSYNEQFFGPGTRLTVL.

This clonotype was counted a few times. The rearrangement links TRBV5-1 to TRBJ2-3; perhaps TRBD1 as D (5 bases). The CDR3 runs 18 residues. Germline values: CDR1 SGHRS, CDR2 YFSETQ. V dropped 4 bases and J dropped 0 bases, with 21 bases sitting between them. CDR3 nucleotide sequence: TGCGCCAGCAGCCCAATACCTCGACAGTCACCTAGCACAGATACGCAGTATTTT. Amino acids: CASSPIPRQSPSTDTQYF.